The 4 T cell receptor beta chains presented below share a single source sample, sequenced in a study of blood T cell repertoires in COVID-19. TCRdb's table, derived via immunoSEQ multiplex PCR, lists solely in-frame clones and lacks some. The repertoire holds about 91,000 clones, approximately 80% seen once, with 7% in the top ten. The sample taken for sequencing was peripheral blood. These receptors all stem from an older man with acute or convalescent COVID-19.

This clone came up a few times. The chain recombines TRBV30 with TRBJ1-4; no clear D gene. Germline V gene sequence: CDR1 GTSNPN, CDR2 SVGIG (reference sequence). The CDR3 runs 17 residues. Trimming removed 0 bases at V and 0 bases at J, with 14 bases between. CDR3 sequence reads: CAWSVLTGGATNEKLFF. CDR3 bases: TGTGCCTGGAGTGTACTCACCGGCGGCGCAACTAATGAAAAACTGTTTTTT.

This clone was observed a single time. V usage is TRBV5-1 and J usage is TRBJ1-2; D gene uncertain. Trimming shortened V by 0 bases and J by 5 bases, and 11 bases separated the two germline ends. Germline V lookup: CDR1 SGHRS, CDR2 YFSETQ. The length of the CDR3 is 14 residues. CDR3 sequence (DNA): TGCGCCAGCAGCTTGGACTCGTCCGGTTATGGCTACACCTTC. It codes for CASSLDSSGYGYTF.

The V gene is TRBV14, the J gene TRBJ2-1; D perhaps matches TRBD2 (5 bases). CDR3 length: 15 residues. From germline, CDR1 is SGHDN and CDR2 FVKESK. Trimming took 1 base from V and 6 from J, leaving 13 bases between them. This chain's CDR3 is CASSQARSRVNEQFF. The CDR3 DNA reads TGTGCCAGCAGCCAAGCCCGGTCGAGGGTCAATGAGCAGTTCTTC.

This chain joins TRBV3-1 (or the pseudogene TRBV3-2) and TRBJ1-1; TRBD1 agrees at 9 bases. Germline loops: CDR1 LGHDT, CDR2 YNNKEL (reference sequence). This CDR3 region has 14 residues. V shed 4 bases and J 5 bases; nucleotides not matched to a gene: 5. The CDR3: CASSLQGAGTEAFF. For the CDR3, the DNA is TGTGCCAGCAGCCTACAGGGGGCGGGGACTGAAGCTTTCTTT.